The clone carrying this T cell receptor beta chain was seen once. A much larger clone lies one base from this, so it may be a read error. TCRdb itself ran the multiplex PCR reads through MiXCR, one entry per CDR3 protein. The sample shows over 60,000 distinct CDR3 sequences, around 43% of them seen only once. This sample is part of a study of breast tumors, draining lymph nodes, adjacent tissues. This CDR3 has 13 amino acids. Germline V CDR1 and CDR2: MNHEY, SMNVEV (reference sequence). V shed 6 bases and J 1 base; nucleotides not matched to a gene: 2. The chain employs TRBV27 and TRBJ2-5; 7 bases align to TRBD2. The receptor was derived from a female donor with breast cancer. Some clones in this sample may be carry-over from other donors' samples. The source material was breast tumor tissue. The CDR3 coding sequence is TGTGCCAGCAGGGGACTAAGCCAAGAGACCCAGTACTTC. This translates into CASRGLSQETQYF.